A single T cell receptor (beta chain) is shown here with its context. Its antigen target is currently unknown. No base-level quality is on record; no much larger clone is a single base apart. The sample's time point, from its label and the paper: about 28 days (+/-7) after the second vaccine dose. AZD1222 recipients with second doses at about 4 weeks or about 12 weeks were pooled, because spike-specific TCR depth and breadth did not differ between schedules. Samples from vaccinated people were obtained from the UK trials COV001 and COV002, which included a single-blind randomized controlled phase 2/3 trial of AZD1222 (ChAdOx1 nCoV-19) in healthy adults. Trial participant PBMC samples were collected at day 0 and day 28 after the second dose for TCRbeta chain sequencing. This specimen comes from a study of T cell responses to AZD1222 COVID-19 vaccine (dated by TCRdb to about 2021). For the wider study: A total of 230 to 250 trial participants underwent TCR sequencing, of whom some 210 received two doses of AZD1222 and about 26 received two doses of the MenACWY control vaccine. Trial participants were enrolled into age subgroups of 18-55, 56-69 and 70-plus years, which contained around 150, 29 and 61 TCR-sequenced participants, respectively.

General findings and caveats noted by the study authors: Epitopes outside the regions mutated in the B.1.351 and B.1.1.7 variants were reportedly recognized by nearly half of the unique spike-specific TCRs. CD4 TCRs associated with the vaccine covered the entire spike protein, and the dominant responses were in regions 160-218 and 743-854. Participants were mostly white British, with more females than males. The authors suggested clonal diversity may have been underestimated. Conclusions about previously exposed vaccinees are limited, since just 6 or 7 AZD1222 recipients were seropositive for SARS-CoV-2 at baseline. A significant rise in spike-specific TCR breadth and depth was observed after two AZD1222 doses relative to day 0 and relative to MenACWY recipients. Because no samples from the day 14 peak response were available, repertoires could be characterized only after the peak T cell response. The 56-69-year group was small, and its depth increase did not reach significance, likely because of low power.

The CDR3 regions of human TCRbeta chains were analyzed by immunosequencing. For the original study's pipeline: TCRs in the repertoires were matched against a reference library of SARS-CoV-2-specific TCRs that had been generated with the MIRA antigen-specificity platform. Breadth meant the fraction of unique TCRs that were SARS-CoV-2-associated, whereas depth meant the fraction of total T cells that were SARS-CoV-2-associated. Each spike-specific TCR was assigned to its reactive spike region and to a CD4 or CD8 class using the MIRA data. Log10-transformed breadth and depth values were compared by one-way ANOVA with Sidak's multiple comparisons tests. Not all clones reach the TCRdb copy of this immuneACCESS table, which keeps in-frame sequences only. Checked studies attribute under half of the gap to unresolved V genes and leave the rest unexplained. D and trimming come from the DNA, and the V and J calls and clone size come from that table. Here the sample has approximately 75,000 clones; about nine tenths occur a single time. The top ten hold less than 20% of the sample.

This clonotype was sampled from an adult who received the AZD1222 COVID-19 vaccine. Sequences were derived from peripheral blood, sampled 28 days after the second AZD1222 dose.

CDR3 loop: CASSVGGSGVNTEAFF. The nucleotides are TGTGCCAGCAGCGTAGGGGGGAGTGGGGTGAACACTGAAGCTTTCTTT. The chain is assembled from TRBV9 and TRBJ1-1; TRBD1 could be the D gene, as 5 bases match. Relative to germline, V is 0 bases shorter and J is 0 bases shorter, with 12 bases between their ends. Based on the germline V gene, the CDR1 and CDR2 sequences are SGDLS and YYNGEE. Including cysteine and phenylalanine, the CDR3 has 16 amino acids. Solely the CDR3 DNA is kept, with 48 bases framed from the first base.